This T cell receptor (beta chain) was documented in a study of T cell changes during pregnancy in multiple sclerosis. Measured with immunoSEQ multiplex PCR; TCRdb has only the in-frame clones, and not every one. The table lists 85,000 to 90,000 clones, approximately 93% of them singletons, with approximately 1.7% in the top ten. The CDR3 covers 16 residues. With 4 bases removed from V and 3 bases from J, the gap between germline ends came to 16 bases. Germline CDR1 is MNHEY and CDR2 is SVGAGI. The chain has TRBV6-5 and TRBJ1-5; D ambiguous. The receptor comes from a female donor in good health, enrolled as a control in a pregnancy study. The sequences come from peripheral blood, collected after pregnancy. This chain's CDR3 is CASSSNVQVDNQPQHF. The CDR3 nucleotides are TGTGCCAGCAGTTCAAACGTCCAGGTAGACAATCAGCCCCAGCATTTT.